This passage covers 26 T cell receptor beta chains from one sample sequenced in a study of blood T cells in healthy people across ages. Primed by a sample-barcoded 5' primer and a J-beta primer mix, a second PCR proceeded for 7 to 11 cycles. A single record per CDR3 protein comes from TCRdb applying MiXCR to the 5' RACE reads. This sample has more than 800,000 distinct CDR3 sequences, with under 30% found just once. The sample taken for sequencing was blood. These receptor sequences come from an elderly woman in good health.

This clonotype was seen more than once but under ten times. Sequence at one end of the junction differs from germline and may be a read error. The V and J genes are TRBV12-3 or TRBV12-4 and TRBJ2-3; D tentatively reads TRBD1 or TRBD2 (5 bases each). The CDR3 runs 15 residues. The chain's CDR3 is CASSLRGARADAQYF. The CDR3 bases are TGTGCCAGCAGTTTGAGGGGAGCTAGAGCAGATGCGCAGTATTTT.

The J gene is TRBJ2-7, the V gene TRBV12-3 or TRBV12-4; D perhaps matches TRBD1 (5 bases). V dropped 6 bases and J dropped 7 bases, with 22 bases sitting between them. This CDR3 region has 15 residues. The CDR3 coding sequence is TGTGCCAGCAGCATCAGGGCGTCTTCCTACAATGAGCAGTACTTC. This sequence encodes CASSIRASSYNEQYF.

This clonotype was counted ten times or more. The CDR3 sequence: CSAREGGQPQHF. The CDR3 region has the DNA TGCAGTGCTAGAGAAGGGGGTCAGCCCCAGCATTTT. V is TRBV20-1 and J is TRBJ1-5; D possibly corresponds to TRBD1 (6 bases). The CDR3 length is 12 residues. Germline V gives CDR1 DFQATT, CDR2 SNEGSKA (reference sequence). V was shortened by 0 bases and J by 6 bases, with 6 bases between the two germline ends.

The V call is TRBV6-4, the J call TRBJ2-5; weak D call: TRBD2 (5 bases). This CDR3 spans 15 amino acids. Germline CDR1 reads MRHNA; CDR2 reads SNTAGT. The V end lost 4 bases, the J end lost 2 bases, and 14 bases lay between the germline ends. Here the CDR3 DNA reads TGTGCCAGCAGTGCTACAGCGGCTCCTCAAGAGACCCAGTACTTC. This codes for CASSATAAPQETQYF.

This clonotype came up many times. The CDR3 spells CASSDRETQYF. The CDR3 bases are TGTGCCAGCAGCGACCGGGAGACCCAGTACTTC. V and J are TRBV7-8 and TRBJ2-5; D not certain. This CDR3 comprises 11 residues. Germline assignment: CDR1 SGHVS and CDR2 FQNEAQ. V dropped 5 bases and J dropped 5 bases, with 6 bases sitting between them.

The V gene is TRBV7-8, the J gene TRBJ2-7; maybe TRBD2 (6 bases). V lost 1 base and J 5 bases, leaving 9 bases between the germline ends. Germline V gene data show CDR1 as SGHVS and CDR2 as FQNEAQ. This CDR3 has 13 amino acids. CDR3 bases: TGTGCCAGCAGCTTAGGACTAGGGGACGAGCAGTACTTC. Translated, it gives CASSLGLGDEQYF.

This clonotype was detected a few times. A much larger clonotype is one base distant, so this may be a read error. V gene TRBV15 combines with J gene TRBJ2-5, with D perhaps TRBD2 (7 bases). Germline V gives CDR1 LNHNV, CDR2 YYDKDF (reference sequence). CDR3 length: 15 amino acids. The V and J ends lost 0 bases and 11 bases respectively, with 19 bases between them. This CDR3 reads CATSRDGGAYGEQYF. In nucleotides, the CDR3 is TGTGCCACCAGCAGAGATGGGGGGGCCTATGGTGAGCAGTACTTC.

The V and J genes are TRBV9 and TRBJ2-3, with a weak D call TRBD2 (6 bases). Trimming pared 0 bases from V and 4 bases from J, leaving 18 bases between. Germline lookup yields CDR1 SGDLS and CDR2 YYNGEE. There are 17 residues in the CDR3. This CDR3 is CASSVEGRSTRADTQYF. For the CDR3, the DNA is TGTGCCAGCAGCGTAGAAGGGAGGTCTACGAGGGCAGATACGCAGTATTTT.

The table lists this clonotype with many counts. The J gene is TRBJ2-1, the V gene TRBV20-1; weak D call: TRBD2 (6 bases). The CDR3 extends over 16 amino acids. Trimming pared 6 bases from V and 5 bases from J, leaving 23 bases between. Germline values: CDR1 DFQATT, CDR2 SNEGSKA (reference sequence). The CDR3 is CSAHALARGPNNEQFF. The CDR3 DNA sequence: TGCAGTGCCCACGCCCTCGCGCGGGGTCCTAACAATGAGCAGTTCTTC.

This clonotype was seen ten or more times. V is TRBV7-6 and J is TRBJ2-5; TRBD1 might be the D (5 bases). Deletions cut 0 bases from V and 2 bases from J, with 10 bases between. From germline, CDR1 is SGHVS and CDR2 FNYEAQ. This CDR3 has 15 residues. CDR3 sequence: CASSLATSGQETQYF. DNA of the CDR3: TGTGCCAGCAGCTTAGCAACTTCAGGGCAAGAGACCCAGTACTTC.

The table lists this clonotype with many counts. The CDR3 DNA sequence: TGTGCCAGCAGTACAGGGATTGGCGAGCAGTACTTC. This gives the protein CASSTGIGEQYF. The rearrangement uses TRBV6-5 and TRBJ2-7, with D possibly matching TRBD1 (6 bases). V lost 5 bases and J lost 6, with 11 bases in between. Germline-derived CDR1 and CDR2 are MNHEY and SVGAGI. CDR3 length: 12 amino acids.

This chain uses TRBV20-1 with TRBJ2-1; D may be TRBD1 (5 bases). V lost 0 bases and J lost 9, with 18 bases in between. The V gene's germline CDR1 is DFQATT and CDR2 SNEGSKA (reference sequence). This CDR3 contains 15 residues. CDR3 sequence: CSARDLRQGRGEQFF. CDR3 bases: TGCAGTGCTAGAGATCTAAGGCAGGGAAGGGGTGAGCAGTTCTTC.

The chain joins TRBV27 to TRBJ2-7, with 9 positions matching TRBD1. V shed 6 bases, J shed 1 base, and the junction held 4 bases outside the gene matches. The germline gives CDR1 MNHEY, CDR2 SMNVEV (reference sequence). The CDR3 runs to 14 residues. The CDR3 nucleotides are TGTGCCAGCAGGCGGGACAGGGATTCCTACGAGCAGTACTTC. Translating it yields CASRRDRDSYEQYF.

This clonotype has only a few counts. This chain connects TRBV3-1 to TRBJ1-5; no clear D gene. Germline V gene data show CDR1 as LGHDT and CDR2 as YNNKEL (reference sequence). V lost 4 bases and J lost 0, with 13 bases in between. CDR3 size: 16 residues. CDR3 coding DNA: TGTGCCAGCAGCCCCGGTGGGGTATATAGCAATCAGCCCCAGCATTTT. Translation: CASSPGGVYSNQPQHF.

This clonotype was detected ten times or more. The gene calls are TRBV20-1 and TRBJ2-7; D is uncertain. The CDR3 extends over 14 amino acids. Per germline, CDR1 DFQATT and CDR2 SNEGSKA (reference sequence). The V end was cut by 3 bases, the J end by 0 bases, with 12 bases between. In DNA form, the CDR3 reads TGCAGTGCTAGTCCGGACCCTAGCTCCTACGAGCAGTACTTC. Translating it yields CSASPDPSSYEQYF.

This clonotype has more than one count but fewer than ten. With a much larger clone just one base away, this may be a read error. The V and J genes are TRBV29-1 and TRBJ2-7, with 7 bases matching TRBD1. Germline V CDR1 and CDR2: SQVTM, ANQGSEA. V trimming: 6 bases; J trimming: 7 bases; junction bases outside the gene matches: 12. CDR3 size: 13 residues. In nucleotides, the CDR3 is TGCAGCGTCAGAGGACAGGTATACAATGAGCAGTACTTC. Its translation: CSVRGQVYNEQYF.

This clonotype has at least ten counts. The chain is built from TRBV29-1 and TRBJ2-1, with TRBD1 as a possible D gene (5 bases). V was trimmed by 0 bases and J by 12 bases, leaving 15 bases between them. Germline V gene sequence: CDR1 SQVTM, CDR2 ANQGSEA. The CDR3 spans 13 residues. The CDR3 DNA follows: TGCAGCGTTGAAGATCGGCGAACAGGTGGGCAGTTCTTC. Protein sequence: CSVEDRRTGGQFF.

The sample holds a few counts of this clonotype. The chain carries TRBV21-1 and TRBJ1-1. TRBV21-1 is a pseudogene locus. This CDR3 comprises 14 residues. The CDR3 DNA is TGTGCCAGCAGCGGGACTAGGGTAGACACTGAAGCTTTCTTT. It yields the protein CASSGTRVDTEAFF.

In this sample, this clonotype turned up many times. The chain employs TRBV7-9 and TRBJ1-1, with 9 nucleotides matching TRBD1. Germline-derived CDR1 and CDR2 are SEHNR and FQNEAQ (reference sequence). The CDR3 contains 14 residues. The V gene end was trimmed by 5 bases and the J gene end by 7 bases; junction bases not matched to a gene: 8. The CDR3 loop is CASSHRDRADEAFF. DNA for the CDR3: TGTGCCAGCAGCCACCGGGACAGGGCCGATGAAGCTTTCTTT.

As to this clonotype: At one boundary the junction diverges from the germline segment, which might be a read error. The CDR3 DNA follows: TGTGTCTGGAGTGTTGGGCAGGCGTTCCAAGAGACCCAGTACTTC. Protein: CVWSVGQAFQETQYF. The gene calls are TRBV30 and TRBJ2-5; D is ambiguous. The CDR3 is 15 residues long. Germline values: CDR1 GTSNPN, CDR2 SVGIG (reference sequence).

Comment on this clonotype: The junction and the germline gene differ at one end; a read error may be behind it. The gene calls are TRBV7-2 and TRBJ2-1; D is unclear. Germline values: CDR1 SGHTA, CDR2 FQGNSA. This CDR3 has 13 amino acids. The CDR3 nucleotides read TGTGCCTGCAGCCCAAGCTCCTACAATGAGCAGTTCTTC. It codes for CACSPSSYNEQFF.

Remarks on this clonotype: It may be a read error: a sequence one base away is much more abundant. The V call is TRBV6-2 or TRBV6-3, the J call TRBJ2-1; 7 bases map to TRBD2. The CDR3 runs 17 residues. The germline V gene encodes CDR1 MNHEY and CDR2 SVGEGT. With 0 bases clipped from V and 7 bases from J, the junction kept 12 bases outside the gene matches. In DNA, the CDR3 is TGTGCCAGCAGTTACTCGTATAGGGACGGGGGGACGAATGAGCAGTTCTTC. Amino acids: CASSYSYRDGGTNEQFF.

The sample holds a few counts of this clonotype. This chain links TRBV7-9 with TRBJ2-7, with 11 bases lining up with TRBD1. The CDR3 consists of 18 residues. V was pared by 0 bases and J by 7 bases, with 14 bases of the junction left unmatched. The germline V gene has CDR1 SEHNR and CDR2 FQNEAQ (reference sequence). Written as DNA, the CDR3 is TGTGCCAGCAGCTTAGCGGGAAGAGGACAGGGGGCTGTGGGGGAGCAGTACGTC. Its protein is CASSLAGRGQGAVGEQYV.

In its sample, this clonotype was seen many times. The chain uses TRBV20-1 and TRBJ1-6; 7 nucleotides agree with TRBD1. V shed 2 bases and J 5 bases; nucleotides not matched to a gene: 6. This CDR3 contains 15 residues. CDR1 and CDR2 from the germline V gene are DFQATT and SNEGSKA (reference sequence). The CDR3 protein is CSARPGGSDNSPLHF. For the CDR3, the DNA is TGCAGTGCTAGACCAGGGGGTAGTGATAATTCACCCCTCCACTTT.

V usage is TRBV7-2 and J usage is TRBJ2-4; 8 nucleotides match TRBD2. Germline CDR1 SGHTA, CDR2 FQGNSA. The CDR3 extends over 16 amino acids. Germline trimming cut 5 bases from V and 6 bases from J; bases unmatched to any gene: 12. The CDR3 DNA follows: TGTGCCAGCAGCCAGGCGGGAGGCGGGCCCGGAAACATTCAGTACTTC. Encoded protein: CASSQAGGGPGNIQYF.

To note about this clonotype: This may stem from a read error, because a much larger clone lies one nucleotide away. The rearrangement uses TRBV27 and TRBJ2-5; D is possibly TRBD1 (5 bases). The V gene's germline CDR1 is MNHEY and CDR2 SMNVEV (reference sequence). Trimming shortened V by 3 bases and J by 11 bases, and 19 bases separated the two germline ends. CDR3 length equals 14 residues. Written as DNA, the CDR3 is TGTGCCAGCAGTTTTACAATGCAGGGCAATGAGCAGTACTTC. Translating it yields CASSFTMQGNEQYF.